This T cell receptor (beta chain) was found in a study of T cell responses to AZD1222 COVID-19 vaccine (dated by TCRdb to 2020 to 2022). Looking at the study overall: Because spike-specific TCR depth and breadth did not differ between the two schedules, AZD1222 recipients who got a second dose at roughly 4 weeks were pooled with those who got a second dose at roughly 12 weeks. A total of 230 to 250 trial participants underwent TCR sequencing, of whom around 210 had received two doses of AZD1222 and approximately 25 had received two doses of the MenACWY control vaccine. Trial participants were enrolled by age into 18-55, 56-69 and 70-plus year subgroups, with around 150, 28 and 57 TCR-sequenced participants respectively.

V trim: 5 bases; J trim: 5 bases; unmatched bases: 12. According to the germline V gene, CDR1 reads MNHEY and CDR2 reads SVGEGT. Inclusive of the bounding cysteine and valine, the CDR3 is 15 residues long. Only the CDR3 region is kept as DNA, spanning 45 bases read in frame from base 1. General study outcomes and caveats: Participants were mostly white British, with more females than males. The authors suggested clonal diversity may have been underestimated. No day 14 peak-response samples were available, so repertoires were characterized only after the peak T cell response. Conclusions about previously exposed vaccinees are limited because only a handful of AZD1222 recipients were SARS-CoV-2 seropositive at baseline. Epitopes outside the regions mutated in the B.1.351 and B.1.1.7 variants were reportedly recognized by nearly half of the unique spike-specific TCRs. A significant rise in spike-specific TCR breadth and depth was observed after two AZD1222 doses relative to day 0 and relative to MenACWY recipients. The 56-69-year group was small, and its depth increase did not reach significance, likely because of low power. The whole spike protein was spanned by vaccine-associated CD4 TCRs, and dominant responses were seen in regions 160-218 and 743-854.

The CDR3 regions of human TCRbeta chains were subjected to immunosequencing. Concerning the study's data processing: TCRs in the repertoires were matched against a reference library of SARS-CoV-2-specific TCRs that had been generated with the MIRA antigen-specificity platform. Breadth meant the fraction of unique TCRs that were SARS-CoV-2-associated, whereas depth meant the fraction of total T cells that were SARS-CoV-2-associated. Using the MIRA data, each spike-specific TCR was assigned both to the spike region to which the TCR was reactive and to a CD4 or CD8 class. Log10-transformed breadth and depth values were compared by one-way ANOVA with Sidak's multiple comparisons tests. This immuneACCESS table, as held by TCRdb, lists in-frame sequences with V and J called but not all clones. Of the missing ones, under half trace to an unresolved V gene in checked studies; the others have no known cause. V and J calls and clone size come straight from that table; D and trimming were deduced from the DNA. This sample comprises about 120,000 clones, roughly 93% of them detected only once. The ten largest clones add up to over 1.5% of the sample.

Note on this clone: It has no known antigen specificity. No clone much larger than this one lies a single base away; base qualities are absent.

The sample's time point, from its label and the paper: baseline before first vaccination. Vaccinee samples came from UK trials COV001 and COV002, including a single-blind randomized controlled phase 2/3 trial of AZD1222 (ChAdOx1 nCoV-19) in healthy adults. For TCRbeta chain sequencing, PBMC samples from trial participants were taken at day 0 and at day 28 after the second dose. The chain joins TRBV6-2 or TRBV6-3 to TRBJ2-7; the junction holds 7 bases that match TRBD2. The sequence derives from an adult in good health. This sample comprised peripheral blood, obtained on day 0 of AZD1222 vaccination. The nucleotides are TGTGCCAGCAGTCGATACAGACTAGCATCAGACGAGCAGTACGTC. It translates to CASSRYRLASDEQYV.